This passage covers 31 T cell receptor beta chains from one sample sequenced in a study of T-cell memory formation after mild COVID-19 (dated by TCRdb to the early 2020s). The library was prepared using 5' RACE. These reads were obtained on an Illumina NovaSeq 6000. TCRdb trimmed the raw reads at Q25, called clones with MiXCR and kept productive beta chains. Identical CDR3 proteins give one entry, which carries the most common genes and DNA. This sample gives under 550,000 distinct CDR3 sequences in total; 15% to 20% of them show up just once. The ten largest clones take up 10% to 15% of the sample. What was sequenced was PBMCs or a T cell subset sorted from them (not recorded which). The receptor set was obtained from an adult woman who had mild COVID-19 (a few samples of this study predate the infection). The sample titles of this study are shuffled in the database, so cell type and time point are left out; the donor was told from shared clones.

This clonotype was seen only a few times. This sequence joins TRBV9 and TRBJ2-7, with 9 bases that match TRBD2. Germline V gene data show CDR1 as SGDLS and CDR2 as YYNGEE. The V gene end was trimmed by 0 bases and the J gene end by 0 bases; junction bases not matched to a gene: 4. The CDR3 totals 16 residues. The CDR3 nucleotides are TGTGCCAGCAGCGTAGGGCTTAGCGGGAGCTCCTACGAGCAGTACTTC. This translates into CASSVGLSGSSYEQYF.

Many counts were recorded for this clonotype. The chain recombines TRBV6-6 with TRBJ1-1, with a possible D match to TRBD1 (6 bases). Trimming stripped 4 bases from V and 0 bases from J, with 9 bases between. CDR3 length equals 14 residues. From germline, CDR1 is MNHNY and CDR2 SVGAGI (reference sequence). The CDR3 loop reads CASSSQGMNTEAFF. CDR3 nucleotides: TGTGCCAGCAGTTCCCAGGGGATGAACACTGAAGCTTTCTTT.

This clonotype was counted a few times. The gene calls are TRBV30 and TRBJ1-5, with D perhaps TRBD1 (6 bases). Germline CDR1 and CDR2: GTSNPN and SVGIG (reference sequence). The CDR3 covers 13 residues. V was shortened by 0 bases and J by 7 bases, with 10 bases between the two germline ends. The CDR3 loop is CAWSVGGEQPQHF. In DNA form, the CDR3 reads TGTGCCTGGAGTGTAGGGGGGGAGCAGCCCCAGCATTTT.

This clonotype was detected only a few times. The chain couples TRBV15 to TRBJ1-5; TRBD1 aligns across 11 bases. Germline V gene data show CDR1 as LNHNV and CDR2 as YYDKDF (reference sequence). The CDR3 totals 16 residues. V shed 8 bases, J shed 7 bases, and the junction held 13 bases outside the gene matches. This CDR3 reads CATGRDRGSLKQPQHF. CDR3 DNA: TGTGCCACCGGACGGGACAGGGGGAGTTTAAAACAGCCCCAGCATTTT.

The chain carries TRBV9 and TRBJ2-1, with 11 bases fitting TRBD2. Germline lookup yields CDR1 SGDLS and CDR2 YYNGEE. CDR3 length: 19 amino acids. Losses at the gene ends were 0 bases for V and 1 base for J; bases not matched to a gene: 9. CDR3 nucleotides: TGTGCCAGCAGCGTAGGGGAGACTAGCGGGAATCGGTCCTACAATGAGCAGTTCTTC. Residues: CASSVGETSGNRSYNEQFF.

This clonotype was seen at least ten times. V gene TRBV7-9 combines with J gene TRBJ2-3, with 7 bases lining up with TRBD1. V gave up 4 bases and J gave up 0 bases; unmatched junction bases: 4. This CDR3 has 15 amino acids. CDR1 SEHNR and CDR2 FQNEAQ come from the germline V gene (reference sequence). CDR3 nucleotide sequence: TGTGCCAGCAGCTCACGACAGGGAAGCACAGATACGCAGTATTTT. As protein: CASSSRQGSTDTQYF. The full variable domain, rest sourced from reference TRBV7-9 and TRBJ2-3, is DTGVSQNPRHKITKRGQNVTFRCDPISEHNRLYWYRQTLGQGPEFLTYFQNEAQLEKSRLLSDRFSAERPKGSFSTLEIQRTEQGDSAMYLCASSSRQGSTDTQYFGPGTRLTVL.

About this clonotype: Given a much more abundant clone one base away, this may be a read error. The V call is TRBV5-1, the J call TRBJ2-7, with TRBD2 matching over 8 bases. The CDR3 length is 14 residues. CDR1 is SGHRS, CDR2 YFSETQ, per germline. The CDR3 DNA reads TGCGTCAGCAGCGGGCCCGGGGGGGCCTACGAGCAGTACTTC. This codes for CVSSGPGGAYEQYF.

This rearrangement joins TRBV10-3 to TRBJ1-1; 11 positions match TRBD1. Trimming took 4 bases from V and 5 from J; bases not matched to a gene: 6. Germline CDR1 ENHRY, CDR2 SYGVKD. The CDR3 loop spans 15 amino acids. The CDR3 region is CAISGTGGGLTEAFF. The CDR3 DNA follows: TGTGCCATCAGTGGGACAGGGGGCGGCTTAACTGAAGCTTTCTTT.

This clonotype was detected a few times. The chain links TRBV10-3 to TRBJ2-3, with unresolved D. The ends were cut back, 8 bases at V and 4 bases at J, with 4 bases in the middle. This CDR3 comprises 10 residues. Germline V CDR1 and CDR2: ENHRY, SYGVKD. The CDR3 is CAIGSDTQYF. CDR3 sequence (DNA): TGTGCCATCGGTTCAGATACGCAGTATTTT.

V is TRBV24-1 and J is TRBJ1-1, with D uncertain. V lost 4 bases and J 2 bases, leaving 4 bases between the germline ends. The germline gives CDR1 KGHDR, CDR2 SFDVKD. The CDR3 is 12 residues long. The CDR3 reads CATSESNTEAFF. CDR3 DNA sequence: TGTGCCACCAGTGAGTCAAACACTGAAGCTTTCTTT.

J is TRBJ2-5 and V is TRBV12-3 or TRBV12-4; D possibly corresponds to TRBD2 (6 bases). V was cut by 3 bases and J by 2 bases, with 16 bases left in between. This CDR3 is built from 16 residues. The chain's CDR3 is CASSFYAGLGQETQYF. The CDR3 DNA follows: TGTGCCAGCAGTTTCTATGCGGGGCTGGGACAAGAGACCCAGTACTTC.

The rearrangement uses TRBV18 and TRBJ1-1; D might be TRBD1 (5 bases). The CDR3 length is 14 residues. Trimming removed 3 bases at V and 8 bases at J, with 16 bases between. Germline V gene data show CDR1 as KGHSH and CDR2 as LQKENI. The CDR3 is CASSPNRNQNEAFF. CDR3 sequence (DNA): TGTGCCAGCTCACCGAACAGGAACCAAAACGAAGCTTTCTTT.

V gene TRBV15 combines with J gene TRBJ1-5; 9 bases line up with TRBD1. Germline-derived CDR1 and CDR2 are LNHNV and YYDKDF (reference sequence). With V trimmed by 5 bases and J by 5 bases, 4 bases remained unmatched. The CDR3 runs 14 residues. The CDR3 protein is CATSPNRGHQPQHF. In nucleotides, the CDR3 is TGTGCCACCAGCCCTAACAGGGGGCATCAGCCCCAGCATTTT.

This clonotype has a handful of counts. This sequence joins TRBV29-1 and TRBJ2-1; D gene unclear. This CDR3 has 14 residues. Per germline, CDR1 SQVTM and CDR2 ANQGSEA. The V gene lost 0 bases and the J gene lost 0 bases, with 6 bases spanning the gap. The CDR3 region has the DNA TGCAGCGTTGAAGAATGGAGCTCCTACAATGAGCAGTTCTTC. Its translation is CSVEEWSSYNEQFF.

The chain couples TRBV6-1 to TRBJ1-1; a weak D match, TRBD1 (5 bases). There are 14 residues in the CDR3. The germline V gene has CDR1 MNHNS and CDR2 SASEGT. The V end lost 7 bases, the J end lost 2 bases, and 14 bases lay between the germline ends. The CDR3 bases are TGTGCCAGCATACAACAGGAGAGTAACACTGAAGCTTTCTTT. This codes for CASIQQESNTEAFF.

The chain recombines TRBV13 with TRBJ2-5; D ambiguous. Germline CDR1 is PRHDT and CDR2 is FYEKMQ (reference sequence). The CDR3 loop spans 15 amino acids. V was shortened by 2 bases and J by 2 bases, with 12 bases between the two germline ends. The CDR3 DNA reads TGTGCCAGCAGCTTACGCCCCCGCAGACAAGAGACCCAGTACTTC. Residues: CASSLRPRRQETQYF.

In its sample, this clonotype was seen a few times. The chain carries TRBV7-9 and TRBJ2-1; 7 bases align to TRBD1. V was pared by 1 base and J by 0 bases, with 9 bases of the junction left unmatched. The CDR3 contains 18 residues. In germline, CDR1 is SEHNR, CDR2 FQNEAQ (reference sequence). CDR3 nucleotides: TGTGCCAGCAGCTTAGGAACCAAGGACAGGAGCTCCTACAATGAGCAGTTCTTC. It encodes CASSLGTKDRSSYNEQFF.

This clonotype has more than one count but fewer than ten. The CDR3 DNA follows: TGTGCCTGGAGTTTCCGAGCAGGGGACACCTACGAGCAGTACTTC. This sequence encodes CAWSFRAGDTYEQYF. This chain joins TRBV30 and TRBJ2-7; maybe TRBD1 (6 bases). V lost 2 bases and J lost 2, with 16 bases in between. The CDR3 sequence is 15 residues long. CDR1 is GTSNPN and CDR2 is SVGIG in the germline V gene (reference sequence).

The rearrangement uses TRBV24-1 and TRBJ2-1; 7 bases align to TRBD1. V shed 4 bases and J 5 bases; nucleotides not matched to a gene: 7. This CDR3 comprises 15 residues. Germline V gene sequence: CDR1 KGHDR, CDR2 SFDVKD. The CDR3 DNA follows: TGTGCCACCAGTGACCGGACAGGACCAAACAATGAGCAGTTCTTC. It translates to CATSDRTGPNNEQFF.

The V call is TRBV4-1, the J call TRBJ1-4; D is perhaps TRBD1 (5 bases). Trimming removed 4 bases at V and 16 bases at J, with 25 bases between. The CDR3 is made up of 15 amino acids. Germline values: CDR1 MGHRA, CDR2 YSYEKL. The CDR3 sequence is CASSPGVGDRKPWFF. DNA for the CDR3: TGCGCCAGCAGCCCAGGAGTGGGGGACCGAAAGCCCTGGTTTTTT.

The chain links TRBV5-1 to TRBJ2-1; the D is unclear. Germline V lookup: CDR1 SGHRS, CDR2 YFSETQ. The ends were cut back, 1 base at V and 9 bases at J, with 17 bases in the middle. There are 15 residues in the CDR3. Written as DNA, the CDR3 is TGCGCCAGCAGCTTGTCGCAAGGCCCCCTGGTTGAGCAGTTCTTC. It encodes CASSLSQGPLVEQFF.

The chain joins TRBV25-1 to TRBJ2-5; TRBD2 might be the D (7 bases). Germline V CDR1 and CDR2: MGHDK, SYGVNS. The CDR3 runs 18 residues. Trimming took 0 bases from V and 5 from J, leaving 22 bases between them. CDR3 amino acids: CASSEYPAARGGVETQYF. In DNA form, the CDR3 reads TGTGCCAGCAGTGAATATCCCGCGGCTAGGGGGGGTGTGGAGACCCAGTACTTC.

This clonotype was seen ten or more times. The V gene is TRBV6-2 or TRBV6-3, the J gene TRBJ2-3; D might be TRBD1 (5 bases). Trimming removed 6 bases from V and 2 bases from J, with 12 bases in between. Germline CDR1 is MNHEY and CDR2 is SVGEGT. The CDR3 spans 14 residues. CDR3 DNA: TGTGCCAGCAGCGTTGACAGAGACACAGATACGCAGTATTTT. This encodes CASSVDRDTDTQYF.

CDR3 loop: CATSDGPRRGEAFF. As DNA, the CDR3 is TGTGCCACCAGTGATGGGCCCAGGAGAGGTGAAGCTTTCTTT. The chain has TRBV24-1 and TRBJ1-1; D gene uncertain. From germline, CDR1 is KGHDR and CDR2 SFDVKD. The CDR3 is 14 residues long. V lost 3 bases and J lost 7, with 14 bases in between.

The gene calls are TRBV6-5 and TRBJ2-1; 13 bases map to TRBD2. The CDR3 runs 15 residues. J gave up 9 bases and V 2 bases, and 4 bases lay outside the gene matches. Germline V lookup: CDR1 MNHEY, CDR2 SVGAGI. The CDR3 is CASSYTSGGAPEQFF. The CDR3 nucleotides read TGTGCCAGCAGTTACACTAGCGGGGGGGCACCTGAGCAGTTCTTC.

The chain recombines TRBV20-1 with TRBJ2-1; TRBD2 matches 16 bases. Germline trimming cut 6 bases from V and 3 bases from J; bases unmatched to any gene: 8. The CDR3 totals 17 residues. The germline CDR1 and CDR2 sequences are DFQATT and SNEGSKA (reference sequence). DNA for the CDR3: TGCAGTGCCTCGGGACTAGCGGGAGGGGGATACTACAATGAGCAGTTCTTC. Protein sequence: CSASGLAGGGYYNEQFF.

The chain carries TRBV29-1 and TRBJ2-1; D remains ambiguous. This CDR3 has 11 amino acids. The ends were cut back, 4 bases at V and 9 bases at J, with 10 bases in the middle. CDR1 SQVTM and CDR2 ANQGSEA come from the germline V gene. The CDR3 is CSVGQAAEQFF. The CDR3 nucleotides read TGCAGCGTTGGGCAGGCAGCTGAGCAGTTCTTC.

Only a few counts were recorded for this clonotype. The genes are TRBV29-1 and TRBJ2-1; D possibly matches TRBD1 or TRBD2 (6 bases each). The V gene's germline CDR1 is SQVTM and CDR2 ANQGSEA. The CDR3 totals 13 residues. Trimming removed 3 bases at V and 9 bases at J, with 15 bases between. CDR3 DNA: TGCAGCGTTGAGCAGACGGAGGGGGGTGAGCAGTTCTTC. This codes for CSVEQTEGGEQFF.

The chain is built from TRBV6-5 and TRBJ2-7; 7 positions match TRBD1. Germline CDR1 MNHEY, CDR2 SVGAGI. CDR3 length: 14 residues. V shed 5 bases and J 6 bases; nucleotides not matched to a gene: 10. This CDR3 is CASSVYRGPSEQYF. The CDR3 nucleotides read TGTGCCAGCAGTGTCTACAGGGGACCCTCCGAGCAGTACTTC.

This clonotype was seen more than once but under ten times. The V call is TRBV6-1, the J call TRBJ1-5; D is ambiguous. Germline CDR1 MNHNS, CDR2 SASEGT. Trimming cost V 3 bases and J 11 bases, with 17 bases left between them. This CDR3 comprises 14 residues. CDR3 coding DNA: TGTGCCAGCAGTGAGGACCGAGCGATAATCACCCAGCATTTT. Protein: CASSEDRAIITQHF.

This rearrangement joins TRBV6-1 to TRBJ2-7; D is possibly TRBD1 (5 bases). Trimming shortened V by 4 bases and J by 0 bases, and 16 bases separated the two germline ends. The CDR3 runs to 16 residues. From germline, CDR1 is MNHNS and CDR2 SASEGT. The CDR3 DNA reads TGTGCCAGCAGTGCTGCTGGGGCAGATCTCTCCTACGAGCAGTACTTC. Translating gives CASSAAGADLSYEQYF.